This T cell receptor (beta chain) was obtained from a study of T-cell memory formation after mild COVID-19 (dated by TCRdb to about 2021). Turning to the overall study: TCR sequence clusters from the two donors were largely donor specific. Longitudinal TCRalpha and TCRbeta repertoire sequencing tracked T-cell clones expanding and contracting after mild COVID-19 in a couple of donors. Two young, previously healthy adult volunteers, one female and one male, were included in the cohort. What the study reported, not specific to this receptor: Only two mild cases were covered in the study, and larger cohorts including severe cases with pre-infection samples were considered necessary. The second-wave clones that peaked on day 37 were not confirmed to be SARS-CoV-2 specific. Clones that contracted from day 15 to 85 showed balanced CD4/CD8 phenotypes, whereas a second wave of clones that expanded from day 15 to 37 leaned towards CD4+. Contracting CD4+ clones were found mainly in CM and EM memory subsets, while CD8+ clones were enriched in EMRA. Some responding clones were detected in pre-infection memory, which suggested that pre-existing cross-reactive memory T cells had joined the SARS-CoV-2 response.

In its sample, this clonotype was seen a few times. Its antigen is currently not known. No base quality values were provided; no much bigger clone lies one nucleotide off. For sequencing, an Illumina NovaSeq 6000 was employed. TCRalpha and TCRbeta cDNA libraries were constructed by 5'RACE with constant-segment primers, with sample barcodes and unique molecular identifiers being introduced. Trizol reagent was used to extract RNA from every sample. Library amplification was performed in two PCR steps, and a second sample barcode and Illumina TruSeq adapters were introduced in the second step. Sequencing of the libraries was done on an Illumina NovaSeq, producing 2 x 150 bp paired-end reads. The original methods were these. Reads were demultiplexed and collapsed into UMI-guided consensus sequences with migec v1.2.7. Using mixcr v2.1.11, the UMI consensuses were aligned to TRA and TRB V and J templates and assembled into clonotypes. A clonotype was counted as expanded or contracted only if both edgeR and NoisET called the change significant, with noise models trained on biological replicates. For edgeR calls, a false discovery rate-adjusted p below 0.01 and a log2 fold-change threshold of 1 were applied. As an exploratory analysis of dynamics, max-normalized trajectories of the 1000 most abundant clonotypes were examined with PCA combined with hierarchical clustering. Separately sequenced CD4+ and CD8+ repertoires were used to assign a CD4 or CD8 phenotype to each responding clone. TCRdb cleaned the public reads at Q25 with fastp, built clones with MiXCR and kept in-frame beta chains. One record per CDR3 amino acid sequence lists the most common genes and DNA. The V and J calls and clone size are TCRdb's, not the authors'. The sample table records approximately 99,000 distinct CDR3 sequences; 18% of these occur just once. Approximately 5% of the sample comes from the top ten.

Between the V and J ends, shortened by 3 bases and 8 bases respectively, the junction contains 7 bases. The CDR3, cysteine through phenylalanine, is 11 amino acids long. Only the CDR3 part of the read is kept: 33 bases, read in frame from the first base. In the germline V gene, CDR1 corresponds to SGHAT and CDR2 to FQNNGV. Ficoll-Paque density gradient centrifugation was used to isolate PBMCs. Source material: PBMCs or a T cell subset sorted from them (not recorded which). Recombination linked TRBV11-2 to TRBJ1-1; there is no confident call for the D gene. This TCR was recovered from a man aged 18 to 35 who had mild COVID-19 (a few samples of this study predate the infection). The sample titles of this study are shuffled in the database, so cell type and time point are left out; the donor was told from shared clones. Here is the DNA: TGTGCCAGCAGCTTCATGGGGGAAGCTTTCTTT. Its translation is CASSFMGEAFF.